This T cell receptor (beta chain) emerged from a study of response to subunit inactivated influenza vaccine. Findings of the study overall: Only a handful of new T cells, the authors suggested, are recruited with each seasonal influenza vaccination.

As concerns this clonotype: Its antigen is not known.

In TCRdb, the RT-PCR reads were re-called with MiXCR into one record per CDR3 protein. The table includes roughly 670,000 distinct CDR3 sequences, 12% to 15% detected once. Germline loops: CDR1 DFQATT, CDR2 SNEGSKA (reference sequence). The ends lost 2 bases at V and 2 bases at J; junction bases unmatched: 4. This CDR3 is 14 amino acids long. The V call is TRBV20-1, the J call TRBJ2-3; the match to TRBD1 covers 7 bases. The clonotype was recovered from a man in his fifties who received an inactivated influenza vaccine. The specimen comprised PBMCs from blood, sampled 14 to 15 days before vaccination. CDR3 amino acids: CSARQGQDTDTQYF. DNA of the CDR3: TGCAGTGCTAGACAAGGACAGGACACAGATACGCAGTATTTT.